Listed below are T cell receptor beta chains from one sample, sequenced in a study of siplizumab effects on memory and regulatory T cells. Method: immunoSEQ multiplex PCR; TCRdb's copy keeps in-frame clones and lacks some. The sample shows fewer than 80,000 clones, 93% of them seen only once. The sample taken for sequencing was CD8+ T cells sorted from blood. The receptor set was obtained from a human donor in good health. Both conserved end residues are part of each CDR3. A D gene is named only where the DNA matches it firmly. Expanded clones are given a class, and other clones once, few, many or no size at all.

J gene: TRBJ1-2; D gene: TRBD1; CDR3 length: 12; V gene: TRBV6-1; clone size: NA; CDR3 protein: CAGETGEGGYTF; CDR3 DNA: TGTGCCGGCGAGACAGGGGAGGGCGGCTACACCTTC
J gene: TRBJ1-4; D gene: NA; CDR3 length: 13; V gene: TRBV30; clone size: few; CDR3 protein: CAWNTGGREKLFF; CDR3 DNA: TGTGCCTGGAACACCGGGGGTCGGGAAAAACTGTTTTTT
J gene: TRBJ2-7; D gene: TRBD1; CDR3 length: 12; V gene: TRBV10-2; clone size: NA; CDR3 protein: CASRQGSYEQYF; CDR3 DNA: TGCGCCAGCCGACAGGGCTCCTACGAGCAGTACTTC
J gene: TRBJ2-7; D gene: NA; CDR3 length: 14; V gene: TRBV4-3; clone size: NA; CDR3 protein: CASSQDQSRLEQYF; CDR3 DNA: TGCGCCAGCAGCCAAGATCAATCAAGGCTCGAGCAGTACTTC
J gene: TRBJ2-7; D gene: TRBD1; CDR3 length: 14; V gene: TRBV6-5; clone size: NA; CDR3 protein: CASSYSTGGYEQYF; CDR3 DNA: TGTGCCAGCAGTTACTCGACAGGGGGGTACGAGCAGTACTTC
J gene: TRBJ1-2; D gene: TRBD1; CDR3 length: 14; V gene: TRBV2; clone size: NA; CDR3 protein: CASSDTGGNYGYTF; CDR3 DNA: TGTGCCAGCAGTGACACAGGGGGTAACTATGGCTACACCTTC
J gene: TRBJ1-4; D gene: NA; CDR3 length: 14; V gene: TRBV6-1; clone size: NA; CDR3 protein: CASSEGSDGEKLFF; CDR3 DNA: TGTGCCAGCAGTGAGGGATCGGACGGTGAAAAACTGTTTTTT
J gene: TRBJ2-1; D gene: NA; CDR3 length: 12; V gene: TRBV28; clone size: NA; CDR3 protein: CASSPDPNEQFF; CDR3 DNA: TGTGCCAGCAGTCCAGACCCCAATGAGCAGTTCTTC
J gene: TRBJ2-1; D gene: TRBD1; CDR3 length: 16; V gene: TRBV7-9; clone size: NA; CDR3 protein: CASSPRQGSQIDNQFF; CDR3 DNA: TGTGCCAGCAGCCCACGACAGGGTTCACAAATAGACAATCAGTTCTTC
J gene: TRBJ2-2; D gene: NA; CDR3 length: 16; V gene: TRBV4-1; clone size: NA; CDR3 protein: CASSQEASEGTGELFF; CDR3 DNA: TGCGCCAGCAGCCAAGAGGCTAGCGAGGGCACCGGGGAGCTGTTTTTT
J gene: TRBJ1-6; D gene: NA; CDR3 length: 14; V gene: TRBV5-4; clone size: NA; CDR3 protein: CASSLGVPGPPLHF; CDR3 DNA: TGTGCCAGCAGCTTGGGCGTCCCAGGACCACCCCTCCACTTT
J gene: TRBJ2-5; D gene: TRBD2; CDR3 length: 19; V gene: TRBV7-3; clone size: NA; CDR3 protein: CASSPNSAGTSGAQETQYF; CDR3 DNA: TGTGCCAGCAGCCCTAACTCGGCGGGGACTAGCGGGGCCCAAGAGACCCAGTACTTC
J gene: TRBJ2-5; D gene: NA; CDR3 length: 13; V gene: TRBV5-4; clone size: once; CDR3 protein: CASSLAEEETQYF; CDR3 DNA: TGTGCCAGCAGCTTGGCGGAAGAAGAGACCCAGTACTTC
J gene: TRBJ2-1; D gene: NA; CDR3 length: 12; V gene: TRBV15; clone size: NA; CDR3 protein: CATMEQNNEQFF; CDR3 DNA: TGTGCCACCATGGAGCAGAACAATGAGCAGTTCTTC
J gene: TRBJ1-1; D gene: NA; CDR3 length: 13; V gene: TRBV19; clone size: NA; CDR3 protein: CASSIALNTEAFF; CDR3 DNA: TGTGCCAGTAGTATAGCCCTGAACACTGAAGCTTTCTTT
J gene: TRBJ1-5; D gene: NA; CDR3 length: 12; V gene: TRBV27; clone size: NA; CDR3 protein: CASSFQNQPQHF; CDR3 DNA: TGTGCCAGCAGTTTCCAGAATCAGCCCCAGCATTTT
J gene: TRBJ1-4; D gene: NA; CDR3 length: 15; V gene: TRBV7-9; clone size: NA; CDR3 protein: CASSLRRDGNEKLFF; CDR3 DNA: TGTGCCAGCAGCTTAAGGAGGGATGGTAATGAAAAACTGTTTTTT
J gene: TRBJ1-1; D gene: NA; CDR3 length: 13; V gene: TRBV27; clone size: NA; CDR3 protein: CASSLFRSMGAFF; CDR3 DNA: TGTGCCAGCAGTCTGTTTCGGAGTATGGGAGCTTTCTTT
J gene: TRBJ1-4; D gene: NA; CDR3 length: 15; V gene: TRBV7-9; clone size: NA; CDR3 protein: CASSLWLGTNEKLFF; CDR3 DNA: TGTGCCAGCAGCTTATGGCTTGGAACTAATGAAAAACTGTTTTTT
J gene: TRBJ2-3; D gene: TRBD1; CDR3 length: 16; V gene: TRBV19; clone size: once; CDR3 protein: CAALVPDRVSTDTQYF; CDR3 DNA: TGTGCCGCTCTAGTACCCGACAGGGTTAGCACAGATACGCAGTATTTT
J gene: TRBJ1-1; D gene: NA; CDR3 length: 12; V gene: TRBV19; clone size: NA; CDR3 protein: CASQNGRTEAFF; CDR3 DNA: TGTGCCAGCCAAAACGGCAGAACTGAAGCTTTCTTT
J gene: TRBJ2-2; D gene: NA; CDR3 length: 11; V gene: TRBV9; clone size: NA; CDR3 protein: CASSGEGELFF; CDR3 DNA: TGTGCCAGCAGCGGTGAGGGGGAGCTGTTTTTT
J gene: TRBJ2-5; D gene: TRBD2; CDR3 length: 15; V gene: TRBV4-1; clone size: NA; CDR3 protein: CASSELAGAAETQYF; CDR3 DNA: TGCGCCAGCAGCGAGCTAGCGGGGGCCGCAGAGACCCAGTACTTC
J gene: TRBJ2-3; D gene: TRBD2; CDR3 length: 16; V gene: TRBV5-6; clone size: once; CDR3 protein: CASSLAGTSYLDTQYF; CDR3 DNA: TGTGCCAGCAGCCTGGCCGGGACTAGTTATTTGGATACGCAGTATTTT
J gene: TRBJ1-1; D gene: TRBD1; CDR3 length: 15; V gene: TRBV9; clone size: NA; CDR3 protein: CASSDDRGPNTEAFF; CDR3 DNA: TGTGCCAGCAGCGACGACAGGGGGCCTAACACTGAAGCTTTCTTT
J gene: TRBJ2-7; D gene: NA; CDR3 length: 13; V gene: TRBV5-6; clone size: NA; CDR3 protein: CASRWGSSYEQYF; CDR3 DNA: TGTGCCAGCAGATGGGGCTCCTCCTACGAGCAGTACTTC
J gene: TRBJ2-1; D gene: TRBD2; CDR3 length: 16; V gene: TRBV7-3; clone size: NA; CDR3 protein: CASSSPLAGGGNEQFF; CDR3 DNA: TGTGCCAGCAGCTCCCCTCTAGCGGGGGGTGGCAATGAGCAGTTCTTC
J gene: TRBJ2-1; D gene: TRBD1; CDR3 length: 15; V gene: TRBV5-6; clone size: NA; CDR3 protein: CASSSLRDSDNEQFF; CDR3 DNA: TGTGCCAGCAGCTCCCTCCGGGACAGCGACAATGAGCAGTTCTTC
J gene: TRBJ2-1; D gene: NA; CDR3 length: 14; V gene: TRBV7-7; clone size: NA; CDR3 protein: CASSFLGGGNEQFF; CDR3 DNA: TGTGCCAGCAGCTTTTTGGGGGGTGGGAATGAGCAGTTCTTC
J gene: TRBJ2-5; D gene: NA; CDR3 length: 13; V gene: TRBV4-1; clone size: NA; CDR3 protein: CASSQTPQETQYF; CDR3 DNA: TGCGCCAGCAGCCAGACTCCCCAAGAGACCCAGTACTTC
J gene: TRBJ2-1; D gene: NA; CDR3 length: 17; V gene: TRBV14; clone size: NA; CDR3 protein: CASSQDLGRLTYNEQFF; CDR3 DNA: TGTGCCAGCAGCCAAGATCTAGGCAGGTTGACCTACAATGAGCAGTTCTTC
J gene: TRBJ2-7; D gene: TRBD1; CDR3 length: 15; V gene: TRBV5-1; clone size: NA; CDR3 protein: CASSFDRGLAYEQYF; CDR3 DNA: TGCGCCAGCAGCTTTGACAGGGGATTAGCCTACGAGCAGTACTTC
J gene: TRBJ1-1; D gene: TRBD1; CDR3 length: 14; V gene: TRBV5-4; clone size: NA; CDR3 protein: CASSWDSWGNEAFF; CDR3 DNA: TGTGCCAGCAGCTGGGACAGTTGGGGGAATGAAGCTTTCTTT
J gene: TRBJ1-1; D gene: TRBD1; CDR3 length: 13; V gene: TRBV27; clone size: once; CDR3 protein: CASGGTGGTEAFF; CDR3 DNA: TGTGCCAGCGGTGGGACAGGAGGTACTGAAGCTTTCTTT
J gene: TRBJ2-1; D gene: TRBD2; CDR3 length: 15; V gene: TRBV7-2; clone size: NA; CDR3 protein: CASTPGASGYNEQFF; CDR3 DNA: TGTGCCAGCACCCCAGGCGCTAGCGGGTACAATGAGCAGTTCTTC
J gene: TRBJ2-1; D gene: TRBD2; CDR3 length: 16; V gene: TRBV7-3; clone size: NA; CDR3 protein: CASSLAGGPFPNEQFF; CDR3 DNA: TGTGCCAGCAGCCTAGCGGGGGGGCCTTTTCCCAATGAGCAGTTCTTC
J gene: TRBJ2-3; D gene: TRBD2; CDR3 length: 16; V gene: TRBV4-3; clone size: NA; CDR3 protein: CASSQGSGGAGDTQYF; CDR3 DNA: TGCGCCAGCAGCCAAGGTAGCGGGGGGGCTGGAGATACGCAGTATTTT
J gene: TRBJ2-1; D gene: NA; CDR3 length: 15; V gene: TRBV4-1; clone size: NA; CDR3 protein: CASSLIGGEYNEQFF; CDR3 DNA: TGCGCCAGCAGCCTCATCGGGGGAGAGTACAATGAGCAGTTCTTC
J gene: TRBJ2-7; D gene: TRBD1; CDR3 length: 13; V gene: TRBV19; clone size: NA; CDR3 protein: CASSMTGTYEQYF; CDR3 DNA: TGTGCCAGTAGTATGACAGGGACCTACGAGCAGTACTTC
J gene: TRBJ2-1; D gene: NA; CDR3 length: 15; V gene: TRBV7-9; clone size: once; CDR3 protein: CASSSKIRVGNEQFF; CDR3 DNA: TGTGCCAGCAGCTCGAAAATCAGGGTCGGCAATGAGCAGTTCTTC
J gene: TRBJ1-1; D gene: NA; CDR3 length: 12; V gene: TRBV19; clone size: few; CDR3 protein: CASSAGNTEAFF; CDR3 DNA: TGTGCCAGTAGTGCAGGGAACACTGAAGCTTTCTTT
J gene: TRBJ1-1; D gene: NA; CDR3 length: 13; V gene: TRBV19; clone size: NA; CDR3 protein: CASGMRLNTEAFF; CDR3 DNA: TGTGCCAGTGGCATGCGTTTGAACACTGAAGCTTTCTTT
J gene: TRBJ2-5; D gene: NA; CDR3 length: 15; V gene: TRBV10-1; clone size: NA; CDR3 protein: CASSVNREGLETQYF; CDR3 DNA: TGCGCCAGCAGCGTCAACAGGGAAGGGTTAGAGACCCAGTACTTC
J gene: TRBJ1-6; D gene: TRBD1; CDR3 length: 12; V gene: TRBV5-5; clone size: NA; CDR3 protein: CASTGQVQNLHF; CDR3 DNA: TGTGCCTCGACGGGACAGGTCCAAAACCTCCACTTT
J gene: TRBJ2-1; D gene: NA; CDR3 length: 15; V gene: TRBV7-6; clone size: NA; CDR3 protein: CASSLGLSSYNEQFF; CDR3 DNA: TGTGCCAGCAGCTTGGGCCTGAGCTCCTACAATGAGCAGTTCTTC
J gene: TRBJ1-1; D gene: NA; CDR3 length: 14; V gene: TRBV28; clone size: once; CDR3 protein: CASSLLAGNTEAFF; CDR3 DNA: TGTGCCAGCAGTTTATTGGCGGGGAACACTGAAGCTTTCTTT
J gene: TRBJ2-2; D gene: NA; CDR3 length: 11; V gene: TRBV19; clone size: NA; CDR3 protein: CASTLLGELFF; CDR3 DNA: TGTGCCAGTACGTTACTCGGGGAGCTGTTTTTT
J gene: TRBJ2-7; D gene: TRBD1; CDR3 length: 16; V gene: TRBV4-1; clone size: NA; CDR3 protein: CASSQDGQGFNNEQYF; CDR3 DNA: TGCGCCAGCAGCCAAGACGGACAGGGATTTAATAACGAGCAGTACTTC
J gene: TRBJ1-2; D gene: NA; CDR3 length: 15; V gene: TRBV21-1; clone size: NA; CDR3 protein: CASSNGPTIPYGYTF; CDR3 DNA: TGTGCCAGCAGCAACGGCCCAACCATTCCCTATGGCTACACCTTC
J gene: TRBJ2-3; D gene: NA; CDR3 length: 17; V gene: TRBV7-2; clone size: NA; CDR3 protein: CASSLEWDPISTDTQYF; CDR3 DNA: TGTGCCAGCAGCTTGGAGTGGGACCCTATTAGCACAGATACGCAGTATTTT
J gene: TRBJ1-1; D gene: NA; CDR3 length: 14; V gene: TRBV21-1; clone size: NA; CDR3 protein: CASSKEGSNTEAFF; CDR3 DNA: TGTGCCAGCAGCAAAGAAGGCTCTAACACTGAAGCTTTCTTT
J gene: TRBJ2-7; D gene: NA; CDR3 length: 12; V gene: TRBV5-5; clone size: NA; CDR3 protein: CASSLIGNEQYF; CDR3 DNA: TGTGCCAGCAGCTTGATCGGGAACGAGCAGTACTTC
J gene: TRBJ1-1; D gene: NA; CDR3 length: 14; V gene: TRBV27; clone size: NA; CDR3 protein: CASSFGGVYTEAFF; CDR3 DNA: TGTGCCAGCAGTTTTGGGGGCGTCTACACTGAAGCTTTCTTT
J gene: TRBJ2-7; D gene: NA; CDR3 length: 15; V gene: TRBV19; clone size: NA; CDR3 protein: CASSIGTGFSYEQYF; CDR3 DNA: TGTGCCAGTAGTATAGGTACAGGTTTTTCCTACGAGCAGTACTTC
J gene: TRBJ1-1; D gene: NA; CDR3 length: 13; V gene: TRBV29-1; clone size: NA; CDR3 protein: CSANLDGGDEAFF; CDR3 DNA: TGCAGCGCAAACCTCGACGGGGGGGACGAAGCTTTCTTT